Listed below are T cell receptor beta chains from one sample, sequenced in a study of early T cells in non-severe SARS-CoV-2 infection. TCRdb redid the calling of the 5' RACE reads with MiXCR, one entry per CDR3 protein. The repertoire includes 98,000 or so distinct CDR3 sequences, 9.5% to 13% of them detected once, and roughly 2.9% sits in the top ten. The sequencing sample was made of whole blood. The receptor set was obtained from an adult who was a healthcare worker with PCR-confirmed SARS-CoV-2 infection or an uninfected control (not recorded which). Each CDR3 is given without its conserved first and last residue.

length: 13; V: TRBV7-8; CDR3: ASSLDWVANTEAF
length: 15; V: TRBV7-6; CDR3: ASSPGLAGANQETQY
length: 14; V: TRBV5-5; CDR3: ASSFGAGPPGNGYT
length: 13; V: TRBV28; CDR3: ASSPPTGMNTEAF
length: 14; V: TRBV12-3/TRBV12-4; CDR3: ASSLILGKSPLEQY
length: 14; V: TRBV12-3/TRBV12-4; CDR3: ASSLATGTGLAPLH
length: 13; V: TRBV5-4; CDR3: ASSRQWAGNYGYT
length: 11; V: TRBV20-1; CDR3: SASDVGDRRAF
length: 9; V: TRBV18; CDR3: ASALGEKLF
length: 13; V: TRBV5-5; CDR3: ASSRDRGRQETQY
length: 13; V: TRBV2; CDR3: ASTQGQVFPGEAF
length: 13; V: TRBV11-2; CDR3: ASSLMRSSYNEQF
length: 11; V: TRBV29-1; CDR3: SVESQGPYEQY
length: 12; V: TRBV5-1; CDR3: ASSLSGNRNEQF
length: 13; V: TRBV7-9; CDR3: ASSSQGPFTDTQY
length: 14; V: TRBV6-5; CDR3: ASSSGTNLAKNIQY
length: 17; V: TRBV5-1; CDR3: ASSLERGGSTLNVDTQY
length: 16; V: TRBV28; CDR3: ASSRASGGPRVTDTQY
length: 13; V: TRBV12-3/TRBV12-4; CDR3: ASSPAGSSYNEQF
length: 13; V: TRBV5-1; CDR3: ASSSGVGAGETQY
length: 12; V: TRBV7-9; CDR3: ASSRGREGREQF
length: 11; V: TRBV29-1; CDR3: SVRDIGDQPQH